The rows below give T cell receptor beta chains drawn from one sample of a study of blood T cells in healthy people across ages. MiXCR, applied by TCRdb to the 5' RACE reads, yields one record per CDR3 protein. The sample lists 800,000 to 950,000 distinct CDR3 sequences; 25% to 30% were seen once. The data were also submitted as part of a second study, on T cells of mothers and their children.

The sequencing sample was made of blood. The receptor set was obtained from a woman between 40 and 55 years old in good health. Each CDR3 is given with its conserved first and last residue. D genes are given only for firm matches. The listing skips clone size in some rows; elsewhere it reads once, few, many or a size class.

cdr3_nt: TGCAGTGCTAGAGATCGGGGGGCAACCCTCTACGAGCAGTACTTC; cdr3_aa: CSARDRGATLYEQYF; v_call: TRBV20-1; j_call: TRBJ2-7; d_call: .; clone_size: many
cdr3_nt: TGTGCCAGCAGCCGCAGCGGGGGGCAGTACAATGAGCAGTTCTTC; cdr3_aa: CASSRSGGQYNEQFF; v_call: TRBV27; j_call: TRBJ2-1; d_call: TRBD2; clone_size: few
cdr3_nt: TGTGCCAGCAGTTTAACAGGTGTAGAAAATGAAAAACTGTTTTTT; cdr3_aa: CASSLTGVENEKLFF; v_call: TRBV28; j_call: TRBJ1-4; d_call: .; clone_size: few
cdr3_nt: TGTGCCAGCAGTCAAACATTAAAGAGACAGGAGGCAACGTCTGGCTACACCTTC; cdr3_aa: CASSQTLKRQEATSGYTF; v_call: TRBV14; j_call: TRBJ1-2; d_call: .; clone_size: .
cdr3_nt: TGTGCCAGCAGCTTAACGGACGAGGGATCCTACGAGCAGTACTTC; cdr3_aa: CASSLTDEGSYEQYF; v_call: TRBV11-2; j_call: TRBJ2-7; d_call: .; clone_size: few
cdr3_nt: TGTGCCAGCACCGTAAATTCGGACAGGGGAGAGCCCCAGCATTTT; cdr3_aa: CASTVNSDRGEPQHF; v_call: TRBV6-2/TRBV6-3; j_call: TRBJ1-5; d_call: TRBD1; clone_size: .
cdr3_nt: TGTGCCAGCAGGCAAGAAGAGACCCAGTACTTC; cdr3_aa: CASRQEETQYF; v_call: TRBV2; j_call: TRBJ2-5; d_call: .; clone_size: few
cdr3_nt: TGTGCCAGCAGTTTACTCACCCTAGAGACCCAGTACTTC; cdr3_aa: CASSLLTLETQYF; v_call: TRBV28; j_call: TRBJ2-5; d_call: .; clone_size: many
cdr3_nt: TGCAGTGCTAGAGATCAGCCCGGGTTGTACGAGCAGTACTTC; cdr3_aa: CSARDQPGLYEQYF; v_call: TRBV20-1; j_call: TRBJ2-7; d_call: .; clone_size: .
cdr3_nt: TGTACTAGCGATCAGCCCCAGCATTTT; cdr3_aa: CTSDQPQHF; v_call: TRBV6-7; j_call: TRBJ1-5; d_call: .; clone_size: .
cdr3_nt: TGTGCCAGCAGCCTTTCCGCCGGTATGGGCAATCAGCCCCAGCATTTT; cdr3_aa: CASSLSAGMGNQPQHF; v_call: TRBV7-2; j_call: TRBJ1-5; d_call: .; clone_size: .
cdr3_nt: TGCAGTGCTAGAGGGGTTGGTCACACTGAAGCTTTCTTT; cdr3_aa: CSARGVGHTEAFF; v_call: TRBV20-1; j_call: TRBJ1-1; d_call: .; clone_size: many